This TCR beta chain is from a study of long-term antiretroviral therapy in people with HIV (dated by TCRdb to the early 2020s). Context from the whole study: The earliest samples were collected roughly a decade before the 2015 WHO recommendation for immediate ART, at a time when ART was usually postponed until CD4 counts fell. This retrospective serial study examined whether starting ART and sustained HIV suppression were associated with changes in the composition and diversity of the TRB repertoire in peripheral blood. A total of 150 to 200 cryopreserved PBMC samples were contributed to the cohort by 30 adults with confirmed HIV infection, with samples collected serially over a mean of approximately six years (range 1-12). Of the roughly 30 participants with HIV, about twelve were female. No cross-contamination during QIAcube processing was shown when test extractions of a monoclonal T-cell line were performed alongside roughly 30 polyclonal samples.

The immunoSEQ hsTCRB v3.0 assay was used at survey level resolution to sequence the TRB variable region. The targeted TRB sequencing depth was roughly 40,000-55,000 T-cell genomes per sample. Pooled TRB libraries were sequenced on an Illumina MiSeq with a v3 150-cycle kit. The paper's processing steps were these. Analysis of repertoires was carried out in R inside a reproducible Nextflow workflow spanning QC, data transformation and analysis. Custom analyses were implemented in LymphoSeq2, an R package for AIRR-Seq data exploration. After excluding a few samples that yielded fewer than 5000 total TRB sequences, 188 HIV repertoires remained for analysis. Among the roughly 200 retained HIV repertoires, some 59 were collected before ART initiation and under 150 after ART initiation. Repertoires were downsampled to 5000 TRB nucleotide sequences, with summary statistics averaged over 100 downsampling iterations. Only TRB sequences with CDR3 regions of at least seven amino acids were retained for analysis. Diversity was assessed using a clonality score derived from Shannon entropy and using the Gini coefficient. In the repertoire networks, any two of the top 5000 CDR3 amino acid sequences were connected whenever the two sequences differed by an edit distance of one. GLIPH2 predicted antigen specificity groups and MHC restriction for TRB CDR3 amino acid sequences. CDR3 amino acid sequences were matched against VDJdb and McPAS-TCR to flag known CMV, EBV, HIV or tissue antigen associations. Pre-ART, post-ART and control groups were compared with Wilcoxon signed-rank tests and Holm-Bonferroni correction. TCRdb limited this immuneACCESS table to in-frame rearrangements with V and J called. A share of clones is missing; checked studies link under half to unresolved V genes, and the rest is unexplained. The D gene and trimming were derived from the DNA, and the V and J assignments and clone size from that table. The sample table records tens of thousands of clones; roughly 92% of these occur just once. Around 7.1% of the sample lies in the top ten.

Turning to this clone: This clone's antigen is unknown. Per-nucleotide qualities are absent, and no much larger clonotype sits a single base away.

As encoded in the germline V gene, CDR1 is SQVTM while CDR2 is ANQGSEA. V sheds 2 bases and J sheds 5 bases, leaving 12 bases between their ends. The CDR3 sequence holds 13 residues, the cysteine and phenylalanine included. The read is trimmed to its CDR3 DNA, 39 bases read in frame from base 1. To be included, a participant needed at least one PBMC sample from before ART initiation plus at least two post-ART samples. Treatment was received in the United States of America by all participants with HIV. Before DNA extraction, cryopreserved samples of roughly 1-11 million PBMC were thawed and then washed. At the time of the earliest PBMC sample, participants with HIV were aged between 23 and 54 years. PBMC samples from each participant spanned 1-4 timepoints before ART initiation and 2-8 timepoints after ART initiation, with a median of 7 samples. Serial HIV viral load, CD4+ T-cell count, ART history and demographic data were obtained for every participant. Genomic DNA was extracted from unsorted PBMC with a Qiagen kit on a QIAcube, processed in batches of 12 samples.

What the study reported, not specific to this receptor: Narrower CDR3 length ranges were observed in HIV repertoires than in controls, and an antigen-experienced repertoire with only a slight naive shift after ART was suggested by the network structure. Because pre-ART samples had limited cell numbers, unsorted PBMC were profiled rather than sorted CD4+ and CD8+ T cells. The samples were dated from about 2004 to 2017, and the ART regimens that were used may be less effective than current ART regimens. Expanded TRB clones identified before ART initiation dominated the repertoire at all time points, although this dominance fluctuated and declined in many PLHIV after ART. Limited PBMC availability meant only the TCR beta chain was sequenced, without alpha chain pairing. A significant increase in TRB diversity was found to be associated with ART initiation, although TRB diversity was observed to remain significantly below that of transplant donor controls even after long-term ART. Inferences about post-ART repertoire changes were limited because no data were available on ART adherence, viral resistance or therapy changes.

The source of this sequence is a woman in her forties or fifties with HIV. The sequences come from unsorted PBMCs, collected 4.4 years after starting antiretroviral therapy. The sequence is built from TRBV29-1 and TRBJ2-5; the D gene is possibly TRBD1, with 5 bases matching. The base sequence is TGCAGCGTTGAAACCCAGGGAAGCGAGACCCAGTACTTC. Its protein is CSVETQGSETQYF.